This T cell receptor (beta chain) was captured by sequencing in a study of a mutant IDH1 vaccine in newly diagnosed glioma. Across the study: Either 4-6 weeks after radiotherapy alone or alongside temozolomide, vaccination was begun. Receipt of radiotherapy, temozolomide, or both preceded the study, and most received both.

The CDR3 runs to 13 residues. Losses at the gene ends were 6 bases for V and 4 bases for J; bases not matched to a gene: 5. Germline CDR1 reads KGHSH; CDR2 reads LQKENI. Profiled with immunoSEQ multiplex PCR; TCRdb holds only in-frame clones, not every one. The sample yields some 55,000 clones, 75% to 90% seen once. Regarding time point: week 5, during vaccination. Every single dose of the vaccine, 300 ug of mutant IDH1 20-mer peptide, came with topical imiquimod. With regard to this clone: Its matching antigen is unknown.

Study observations and caveats: Overall, almost 95% of patients had vaccine-induced immune responses.

The sequenced sample was PBMCs, obtained from a glioma patient whose treatment included an IDH1 peptide vaccine. The source is a woman aged 40 to 49 with glioma. This chain links TRBV18 with TRBJ1-1, with 7 nucleotides matching TRBD1. In DNA, the CDR3 is TGTGCCAGCTCCGACAGGGTTATCACTGAAGCTTTCTTT. It yields the protein CASSDRVITEAFF.